A selection of T cell receptor beta chains follows, all from one sample in a study of Graves' ophthalmopathy and Graves' hyperthyroidism. A single record per CDR3 protein comes from TCRdb applying MiXCR to the multiplex PCR reads. The sample consists of 500,000 to 800,000 distinct CDR3 sequences, roughly 41% of them appearing once. Sequencing was carried out using peripheral blood. The receptors shown here come from an adult man with Graves' ophthalmopathy. CDR3s include the opening cysteine and the closing phenylalanine or tryptophan. Each record gives: D gene, J gene, clone size, V gene, CDR3 DNA, CDR3 protein. D genes are given only for firm matches. Only part of the rows carry a size: once, few, many, or a class if the clone is expanded.

NA	TRBJ2-5	many	TRBV29-1	TGCAGCGTCGCCGCCCGGCTAGCGGAGACCCAGTACTTC	CSVAARLAETQYF
TRBD1	TRBJ1-2	many	TRBV7-2	TGTGCCAGCAGCGTACAGGGGGCGTCGGGCTACACCTTC	CASSVQGASGYTF
TRBD1	TRBJ2-7	NA	TRBV5-1	TGTGCCAGCAGATCCTCTGACAGGGGCTCCTACGAGCAGTACTTC	CASRSSDRGSYEQYF
NA	TRBJ1-1	many	TRBV29-1	TGCAGCGTCCGGGACGGCACTGAAGCTTTCTTT	CSVRDGTEAFF
TRBD1	TRBJ1-2	NA	TRBV25-1	TGTGCCAGCAGTGTAGCCGGGACAGGGGGCGGCTACACCTTC	CASSVAGTGGGYTF
NA	TRBJ2-5	many	TRBV29-1	TGCAGCGTTCAGGGCCAAGAGACCCAGTACTTC	CSVQGQETQYF
NA	TRBJ1-6	NA	TRBV5-8	TGTGCCAGCAGCCCTGGCGACATCTGGAATTCACCCCTCCACTTT	CASSPGDIWNSPLHF
NA	TRBJ1-2	many	TRBV6-6	TGTGCCAGCAGTTCTGGACAGGGCTACACCTTC	CASSSGQGYTF
NA	TRBJ1-5	NA	TRBV30	TGTGCCTGGAGTAGAGGGGGTTCACAGCATTTT	CAWSRGGSQHF
TRBD2	TRBJ2-5	few	TRBV24-1	TGTGCCAGCGGTGCTGGTGCGGGAGGGAACCAAGAGACCCAGTACTTC	CASGAGAGGNQETQYF
NA	TRBJ2-5	NA	TRBV2	TGTGCCCAACCGGCGGCGGGAGAGACCCAGTACTTC	CAQPAAGETQYF
NA	TRBJ1-1	many	TRBV10-3	TGTGCCATCAGTGAGTCGCCCGGAGCCATGAACACTGAAGCTTTCTTT	CAISESPGAMNTEAFF
NA	TRBJ1-2	many	TRBV2	TGTGCCAGCAGTGAAGCCGACAGCCTCTATGGCTACACCTTC	CASSEADSLYGYTF
NA	TRBJ1-2	many	TRBV29-1	TGCAGCGTCCTCCAGGACTATGGCTACACCTTC	CSVLQDYGYTF
NA	TRBJ2-6	NA	TRBV29-1	TGCAGCGTTCAACCCTGGGGCACTGAAGCTTTC	CSVQPWGTEAF
TRBD2	TRBJ2-7	NA	TRBV6-4	TGTGCCAGCAGTGAAGCGGGGACCGAGCAGTACTTC	CASSEAGTEQYF
NA	TRBJ1-1	many	TRBV10-3	TGTGCCATCAAGGTACAGGATTTGAACACTGAAGCTTTCTTT	CAIKVQDLNTEAFF
NA	TRBJ1-6	many	TRBV30	TGTGCCTGGAGTGCCGACGCGGGTCCACCCCTCCACTTT	CAWSADAGPPLHF
NA	TRBJ2-7	few	TRBV2	TGTGCCAGCTCCCCCCTCGAGGGCTACGAGCAGTACTTC	CASSPLEGYEQYF
NA	TRBJ2-7	many	TRBV20-1	TGCAGTGCCGAGGGGGAAGGCTCCTACGAGCAGTACTTC	CSAEGEGSYEQYF
TRBD2	TRBJ2-2	many	TRBV10-2	TGCGCCAGCAGTGGACTAGCGGGGATTGGTGGGGAGCTGTTTTTT	CASSGLAGIGGELFF
NA	TRBJ1-5	many	TRBV9	TGTGCCAGCAGCGCCGGCCCCTCATGGGGCAATCAGCCCCAGCATTTT	CASSAGPSWGNQPQHF
NA	TRBJ1-4	many	TRBV7-9	TGTGCCAGCAGCCCAACCTCAGGGCAGCCTAATGAAAAACTGTTTTTT	CASSPTSGQPNEKLFF
NA	TRBJ2-7	NA	TRBV6-5	TGTGCCAGCTCACGGACCGGGAAGTACGAGCAGTACTTC	CASSRTGKYEQYF
TRBD1	TRBJ2-1	NA	TRBV7-3	TGTGCCAGCAGCCACACAGGGGCCCAAACCTACAATGAGCAGTTCTTC	CASSHTGAQTYNEQFF
TRBD1	TRBJ2-7	few	TRBV6-5	TGTGCCAGCAGTTCGTACAGGGGGACCTACGAGCAGTACTTC	CASSSYRGTYEQYF
NA	TRBJ1-4	NA	TRBV2	TGTGCCAGCAGTCCCCGGGCTGGTTTTGGCACTAATGAAAAACTGTTTTTT	CASSPRAGFGTNEKLFF
TRBD1	TRBJ2-7	many	TRBV7-8	TGTGCCAGCAGCTTATACCCGGCCGGACAGGGTTACGAGCAGTACTTC	CASSLYPAGQGYEQYF
NA	TRBJ2-6	many	TRBV2	TGTGCCAGCAATCGGGACTCTGGGGCCAACGTCCTGACTTTC	CASNRDSGANVLTF
NA	TRBJ1-5	many	TRBV10-3	TGTGCCAGTCAGGACGAGAGCGGTCAGCCCCAGCATTTT	CASQDESGQPQHF
TRBD1	TRBJ1-4	NA	TRBV7-9	TGCGCCAGCAGCCCTCGGACAGGCGATGAAAAACTGTTTTTT	CASSPRTGDEKLFF
NA	TRBJ2-2	few	TRBV12-3/TRBV12-4	TGTGCCAGCAGGCCCAACGGGGGAACCGGGGAGCTGTTTTTT	CASRPNGGTGELFF
NA	TRBJ2-2	NA	TRBV29-1	TGCAGCGTGCACCGGGAGACCGGGGAGCTGTTTTTT	CSVHRETGELFF
NA	TRBJ2-3	NA	TRBV29-1	TGCAGCGTTGAAGTTTGGCGAGATACGCAGTATTTT	CSVEVWRDTQYF
NA	TRBJ1-4	NA	TRBV9	TGTGCCAGCAGCGTAAGGGACAAGGACCGTGAAAAACTGTTTTTT	CASSVRDKDREKLFF
NA	TRBJ2-7	NA	TRBV6-5	TGTGCCAGCAGTTACTCTCCAGGGCAAAGATACGAGCAGTACTTC	CASSYSPGQRYEQYF
NA	TRBJ1-2	many	TRBV2	TGTGCCAGCAGTGAAGTGGCAGGAGATAACTATGGCTACACCTTC	CASSEVAGDNYGYTF
NA	TRBJ1-6	NA	TRBV10-3	TGTGCCCTCAGTAGGGGTAATTCACCCCTCCACTTT	CALSRGNSPLHF
NA	TRBJ1-5	many	TRBV2	TGTGCCAGCAGTGGTTGGACGGTTAGCAATCAGCCCCAGCATTTT	CASSGWTVSNQPQHF
TRBD1	TRBJ2-7	few	TRBV2	TGTGCCAGCAGTGGCCGGGACAGGATCTACGAGCAGTACTTC	CASSGRDRIYEQYF
NA	TRBJ2-7	many	TRBV10-3	TGTGCCATCAGTGAGTTGGCTGGGGCACAGGACTACGAGCAGTACTTC	CAISELAGAQDYEQYF
NA	TRBJ1-1	NA	TRBV7-2	TGTGCCAGCAGCGCGGAAGCTTTCTTT	CASSAEAFF
TRBD1	TRBJ1-1	once	TRBV19	TGTGCCAGTAGTCCCCGGACAGGGGTGGTTGTGCACACTGAAGCTTTCTTT	CASSPRTGVVVHTEAFF
NA	TRBJ1-2	many	TRBV5-1	TGCGCCAGCAGCCCAGGACAGTTTCCCTATGGCTACACCTTC	CASSPGQFPYGYTF
NA	TRBJ1-1	many	TRBV10-3	TGTGCCATCAGTGAGGAAGGCAGGGCGGCTTTCTTT	CAISEEGRAAFF
NA	TRBJ2-2	few	TRBV2	TGTGCCAGCAGTGAGGCTAGCGGGGAGCTGTTTTTT	CASSEASGELFF
NA	TRBJ2-3	NA	TRBV25-1	TGTGCCAGCAGCCCCCGGGGGCCCCCTGAGGGCACAGATACGCAGTATTTT	CASSPRGPPEGTDTQYF
TRBD1	TRBJ1-5	NA	TRBV5-1	TGCGCCAGCAGCCCTGGACAGGGCGATTCATTGGGCAATCAGCCCCAGCATTTT	CASSPGQGDSLGNQPQHF
TRBD2	TRBJ2-2	NA	TRBV12-3/TRBV12-4	TGTGCCAGCAGTTTAAGGGAGGGAGGCACCGGGGAGCTGTTTTTT	CASSLREGGTGELFF
TRBD1	TRBJ2-5	many	TRBV4-1	TGCGCCAGCAGCCAACGACAGGGGGAAGAGACCCAGTACTTC	CASSQRQGEETQYF
TRBD1	TRBJ2-2	NA	TRBV14	TGTGCCAGCAGTAACCGGGACAGGAGCACCGGGGAGCTGTTTTTT	CASSNRDRSTGELFF
NA	TRBJ2-5	NA	TRBV10-2	TGCGCCAGCGTCGGGACGGTACTAGGGACCCAGTACTTC	CASVGTVLGTQYF
NA	TRBJ2-2	NA	TRBV25-1	TGTGCCAGCTTAGGGGTAACGGCGACCGGGGAGCTGTTTTTT	CASLGVTATGELFF
TRBD1	TRBJ2-7	NA	TRBV5-5	TGTGCCAGCAGCAGACAGGGGGCGCGTAACGAGCAGTACTTC	CASSRQGARNEQYF
TRBD1	TRBJ2-2	NA	TRBV19	TGTGCCAGTAGCGCACAGGGGGAAGTATCCGGGGAGCTGTTTTTT	CASSAQGEVSGELFF